Shown below are 23 T cell receptor beta chains from a single sample sequenced in a study of T cell responses to AZD1222 COVID-19 vaccine (dated by TCRdb to the early 2020s). Libraries were prepared through the immunoSEQ multiplex PCR assay. This immuneACCESS table, as held by TCRdb, lists in-frame sequences with V and J called but not all clones. Of the missing ones, under half trace to an unresolved V gene in checked studies; the others have no known cause. Here the sample has under 150,000 clones; 85% to 90% occur a single time. Around 30% of the sample is held by the ten biggest clonotypes. Explained via the paper, the time point label denotes: baseline before first vaccination. The sequenced sample was peripheral blood, obtained on day 0 of AZD1222 vaccination. All receptors come from an adult in good health.

This rearrangement joins TRBV2 to TRBJ1-3, with 10 bases that match TRBD1. The length of the CDR3 is 14 residues. CDR1 SNHLY and CDR2 FYNNEI come from the germline V gene. V was pared by 6 bases and J by 2 bases, with 1 base of the junction left unmatched. Here the CDR3 DNA reads TGTGCCAGCAGAGGGACAGGGGCTGGAAACACCATATATTTT. Translated: CASRGTGAGNTIYF.

This sequence joins TRBV7-3 and TRBJ2-1; 13 bases match TRBD2. Germline trimming cut 3 bases from V and 6 bases from J; bases unmatched to any gene: 2. This CDR3 has 15 amino acids. Germline V lookup: CDR1 SGHTA, CDR2 FQGTGA. Here the CDR3 DNA reads TGTGCCAGCAGCTTCGGGACTAGCGGGATCAATGAGCAGTTCTTC. Translated, it gives CASSFGTSGINEQFF.

This CDR3 reads CASSGTGEVGEKLFF. The CDR3 DNA follows: TGTGCCAGCAGTGGGACAGGGGAGGTCGGGGAAAAACTGTTTTTT. The chain couples TRBV25-1 to TRBJ1-4; 9 bases line up with TRBD1. Germline CDR1 reads MGHDK; CDR2 reads SYGVNS. The CDR3 loop spans 15 amino acids. Trimming at V came to 4 bases and at J to 8 bases, leaving 8 bases not matched to a gene.

This clone was seen only once. The rearrangement uses TRBV9 and TRBJ2-2, with a possible D match to TRBD2 (6 bases). V gave up 6 bases and J gave up 5 bases, with 14 bases separating them. The germline gives CDR1 SGDLS, CDR2 YYNGEE. The CDR3 is 14 amino acids. The CDR3 region is CASTPGGWTGELFF. The CDR3 nucleotides read TGTGCCAGCACACCCGGGGGTTGGACCGGGGAGCTGTTTTTT.

CDR3 protein: CASSLALYTGELFF. Written as DNA, the CDR3 is TGTGCCAGCAGCTTAGCGCTTTACACCGGGGAGCTGTTTTTT. J is TRBJ2-2 and V is TRBV7-3; D not certain. The germline V and J ends were trimmed by 2 bases and 3 bases, with 7 bases remaining between them. Germline V gene data show CDR1 as SGHTA and CDR2 as FQGTGA. The CDR3 is made up of 14 amino acids.

This clone appeared once. The rearrangement links TRBV5-6 to TRBJ2-7; D is uncertain. Germline V CDR1 and CDR2: SGHDT, YYEEEE. The CDR3 runs to 11 residues. V shed 1 base and J shed 3 bases, with 2 bases lying between them. The CDR3 loop is CASSLNYEQYF. The CDR3, as DNA: TGTGCCAGCAGCTTGAACTACGAGCAGTACTTC.

The chain joins TRBV18 to TRBJ1-5; tentative D call: TRBD1 (6 bases). The CDR3 sequence is 14 residues long. Trimming took off 6 bases at V and 5 bases at J, with 14 bases between the two ends. Germline V gene lookup returns CDR1 KGHSH and CDR2 LQKENI. Here the CDR3 reads CASSHRDTDQPQHF. CDR3 nucleotides: TGTGCCAGCTCGCACCGGGACACCGATCAGCCCCAGCATTTT.

V and J are TRBV5-1 and TRBJ2-1; 8 positions match TRBD2. The trim removed 2 bases at V and 6 bases at J, leaving 7 bases unmatched. The germline V gene has CDR1 SGHRS and CDR2 YFSETQ. The CDR3 length is 15 residues. The chain's CDR3 is CASSFTSGGGNEQFF. The CDR3 nucleotides are TGCGCCAGCAGCTTCACTAGCGGTGGAGGCAATGAGCAGTTCTTC.

The CDR3 DNA is TGTGCCAGCATACCGGACACTGCAACTAATGAAAAACTGTTTTTT. Translation gives CASIPDTATNEKLFF. The rearrangement uses TRBV6-5 and TRBJ1-4, with D perhaps matching TRBD1 (5 bases). Germline assignment: CDR1 MNHEY and CDR2 SVGAGI. The ends were cut back, 7 bases at V and 0 bases at J, with 12 bases in the middle. This CDR3 region has 15 residues.

The J gene is TRBJ1-1, the V gene TRBV7-3; weak D call: TRBD1 (5 bases). Trimming removed 5 bases from V and 4 bases from J, with 20 bases in between. The CDR3 has 16 residues. In germline, CDR1 is SGHTA, CDR2 FQGTGA. DNA of the CDR3: TGTGCCAGCAGCCATGGGGGATCCAGGGCCCCCACTGAAGCTTTCTTT. Amino acids: CASSHGGSRAPTEAFF. The full variable domain, its missing parts supplied by reference TRBV7-3 and TRBJ1-1, is GAGVSQTPSNKVTEKGKYVELRCDPISGHTALYWYRQSLGQGPEFLIYFQGTGAADDSGLPNDRFFAVRPEGSVSTLKIQRTERGDSAVYLCASSHGGSRAPTEAFFGQGTRLTVV.

This chain connects TRBV5-1 to TRBJ2-1; 10 bases are a match to TRBD1. After removal of 1 base from V and 5 bases from J, the junction contained 6 bases not matched to a gene. Germline loops: CDR1 SGHRS, CDR2 YFSETQ. The CDR3 sequence is 16 residues long. CDR3 sequence (DNA): TGCGCCAGCAGCTTGACCCCGGGACAGGGGAACAATGAGCAGTTCTTC. Residues: CASSLTPGQGNNEQFF.

The chain recombines TRBV27 with TRBJ2-5; TRBD2 matches at 7 bases. After removal of 5 bases from V and 4 bases from J, the junction contained 10 bases not matched to a gene. Germline V lookup: CDR1 MNHEY, CDR2 SMNVEV (reference sequence). The CDR3 has 15 residues. The CDR3 bases are TGTGCCAGCAGTAGCGGGACTCATACGAGAGAGACCCAGTACTTC. As protein: CASSSGTHTRETQYF.

Only one count was recorded for this clone. The CDR3 DNA follows: TGTGCCAGCCAGAAGGTAGCGGGGTTTCAAGAGACCCAGTACTTC. This encodes CASQKVAGFQETQYF. The V gene is TRBV2, the J gene TRBJ2-5; 8 bases align to TRBD2. This CDR3 comprises 15 residues. The junction had 10 bases not matched to a gene; V was cut back by 8 bases and J by 2 bases. Germline CDR1 is SNHLY and CDR2 is FYNNEI.

The chain couples TRBV5-4 to TRBJ2-2, with D possibly matching TRBD1 (6 bases). Trimming removed 4 bases at V and 6 bases at J, with 10 bases between. The CDR3 contains 13 residues. CDR1 is SGHNT and CDR2 is YYREEE in the germline V gene (reference sequence). The CDR3 sequence: CASSPQGPGELFF. In DNA, the CDR3 is TGTGCCAGCAGCCCACAGGGTCCCGGGGAGCTGTTTTTT.

The chain is built from TRBV7-3 and TRBJ1-1; the D gene is possibly TRBD1 (5 bases). The CDR3 has 15 residues. With 2 bases removed from V and 1 base from J, the gap between germline ends came to 11 bases. Per the germline V gene, CDR1 is SGHTA and CDR2 is FQGTGA. The CDR3 loop is CASSLGGRANTEAFF. The CDR3 nucleotides are TGTGCCAGCAGCTTAGGGGGTCGGGCGAACACTGAAGCTTTCTTT.

The rearrangement links TRBV2 to TRBJ1-2; maybe TRBD1 (5 bases). Looked up from germline, CDR1 is SNHLY and CDR2 is FYNNEI. CDR3 length: 13 residues. V was trimmed by 3 bases and J by 4 bases, leaving 9 bases between them. CDR3 loop: CASSEWGTYGYTF. DNA for the CDR3: TGTGCCAGCAGTGAGTGGGGGACCTATGGCTACACCTTC. Looking up the rest from reference TRBV2 and TRBJ1-2 gives the full variable domain: EPEVTQTPSHQVTQMGQEVILRCVPISNHLYFYWYRQILGQKVEFLVSFYNNEISEKSEIFDDQFSVERPDGSNFTLKIRSTKLEDSAMYFCASSEWGTYGYTFGSGTRLTVV.

The rearrangement uses TRBV7-2 and TRBJ2-2, with 7 bases fitting TRBD2. Per the germline V gene, CDR1 is SGHTA and CDR2 is FQGNSA. The CDR3 has 16 residues. J gave up 5 bases and V 3 bases, and 9 bases lay outside the gene matches. The chain's CDR3 is CASSLRAGVTTGELFF. In nucleotides, the CDR3 is TGTGCCAGCAGCTTGCGGGCGGGAGTAACGACCGGGGAGCTGTTTTTT.

On this clone: This same CDR3 is encoded by further DNA sequences in the sample. As DNA, the CDR3 is TGTGCCAGCAGCCCTGGCTACGAGCAGTACTTC. As protein: CASSPGYEQYF. The chain joins TRBV7-2 to TRBJ2-7; D gene uncertain. The length of the CDR3 is 11 residues. Germline loops: CDR1 SGHTA, CDR2 FQGNSA. V shed 5 bases and J shed 3 bases, with 5 bases lying between them.

The chain combines TRBV10-3 with TRBJ1-1; a weak D match, TRBD1 (5 bases). Per the germline V gene, CDR1 is ENHRY and CDR2 is SYGVKD. Trimming took off 5 bases at V and 3 bases at J, with 16 bases between the two ends. This CDR3 is 15 amino acids long. CDR3 sequence (DNA): TGTGCCATCAGTTCCCTCGGGGGAGAGGACACTGAAGCTTTCTTT. It codes for CAISSLGGEDTEAFF.

This chain uses TRBV5-1 with TRBJ2-7; D ambiguous. The CDR3 is 13 amino acids. The V and J ends lost 4 bases and 2 bases respectively, with 10 bases between them. The germline CDR1 and CDR2 sequences are SGHRS and YFSETQ. The CDR3 protein is CASSPDGTYEQYF. The CDR3 coding sequence is TGCGCCAGCAGCCCGGACGGAACCTACGAGCAGTACTTC.

The chain carries TRBV5-1 and TRBJ1-1; 7 positions agree with TRBD1. The V gene's germline CDR1 is SGHRS and CDR2 YFSETQ. With V trimmed by 7 bases and J by 4 bases, 10 bases remained unmatched. CDR3 length: 14 residues. This CDR3 is CASSQGGRSTEAFF. Here the CDR3 DNA reads TGCGCCAGCTCCCAGGGGGGGAGAAGCACTGAAGCTTTCTTT.

This clone showed up just once. The rearrangement uses TRBV4-2 and TRBJ1-5; the D gene is possibly TRBD1 (5 bases). This CDR3 contains 15 residues. CDR1 is LGHNA and CDR2 is YNFKEQ in the germline V gene. The V and J ends lost 1 base and 5 bases respectively, with 12 bases between them. The CDR3 nucleotides read TGTGCCAGCAGCCAAGGGGCAGGGCCTCATCAGCCCCAGCATTTT. It codes for CASSQGAGPHQPQHF.

The chain couples TRBV2 to TRBJ1-5, with D maybe TRBD1 (5 bases). Trimming removed 0 bases from V and 0 bases from J, with 12 bases in between. This CDR3 has 17 residues. Germline V gene lookup returns CDR1 SNHLY and CDR2 FYNNEI. The CDR3 spells CASSEALTVDSNQPQHF. CDR3 in DNA: TGTGCCAGCAGTGAAGCTTTGACAGTGGATAGCAATCAGCCCCAGCATTTT.